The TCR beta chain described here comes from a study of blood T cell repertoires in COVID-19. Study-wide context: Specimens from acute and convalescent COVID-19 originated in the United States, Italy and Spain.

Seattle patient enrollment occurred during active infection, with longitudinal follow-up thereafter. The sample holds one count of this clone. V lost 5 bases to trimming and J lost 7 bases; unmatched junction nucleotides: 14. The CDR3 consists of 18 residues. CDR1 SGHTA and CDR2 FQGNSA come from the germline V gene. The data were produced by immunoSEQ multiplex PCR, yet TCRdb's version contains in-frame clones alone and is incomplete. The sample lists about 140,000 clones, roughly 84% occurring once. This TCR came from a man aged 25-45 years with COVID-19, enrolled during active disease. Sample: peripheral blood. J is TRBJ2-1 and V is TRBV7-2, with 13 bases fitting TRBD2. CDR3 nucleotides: TGTGCCAGCAGCCCCCGAGCGCCGGGACTAGCGGGAAAAAATGAGCAGTTCTTC. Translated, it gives CASSPRAPGLAGKNEQFF.